Presented here are 2 T cell receptor beta chains from one specimen sequenced in a study of T-cell memory formation after mild COVID-19. TCRdb independently ran MiXCR on the 5' RACE reads; one entry per CDR3 protein. The sample lists about 400,000 distinct CDR3 sequences, less than 25% occurring once. The source material was PBMCs or a T cell subset sorted from them (not recorded which). The receptors were sampled from an adult woman who had mild COVID-19 (a few samples of this study predate the infection). Cell type and time point are not known.

This clonotype was detected only a few times. The chain has TRBV29-1 and TRBJ2-7; TRBD1 matches 7 bases. From germline, CDR1 is SQVTM and CDR2 ANQGSEA. After removal of 6 bases from V and 1 base from J, the junction contained 9 bases not matched to a gene. This CDR3 has 14 amino acids. DNA for the CDR3: TGCAGCGTCCTGCCGGGACAGACGTCCTACGAGCAGTACTTC. It encodes CSVLPGQTSYEQYF.

V is TRBV5-1 and J is TRBJ2-7, with D possibly matching TRBD1 (5 bases). The germline gives CDR1 SGHRS, CDR2 YFSETQ. V dropped 5 bases and J dropped 5 bases, with 17 bases sitting between them. The CDR3 spans 14 residues. CDR3: CASSIGHGPNEQYF. CDR3 DNA: TGCGCCAGCAGTATCGGACACGGCCCCAACGAGCAGTACTTC. The entire variable domain, with the rest obtained from reference TRBV5-1 and TRBJ2-7, is as follows: KAGVTQTPRYLIKTRGQQVTLSCSPISGHRSVSWYQQTPGQGLQFLFEYFSETQRNKGNFPGRFSGRQFSNSRSEMNVSTLELGDSALYLCASSIGHGPNEQYFGPGTRLTVT.